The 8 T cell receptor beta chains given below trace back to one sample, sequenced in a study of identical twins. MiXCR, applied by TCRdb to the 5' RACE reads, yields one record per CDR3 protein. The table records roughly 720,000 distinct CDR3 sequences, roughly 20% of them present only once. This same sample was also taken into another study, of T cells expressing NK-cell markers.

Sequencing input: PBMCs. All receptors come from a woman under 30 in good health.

The CDR3 DNA is TGTGCCAGTAGTCGACAGGTTCGGGAGCTGTTTTTT. Residues: CASSRQVRELFF. The J gene is TRBJ2-2, the V gene TRBV19, with D possibly TRBD1 on 6 matching bases. CDR1 LNHDA and CDR2 SQIVND come from the germline V gene (reference sequence). V was trimmed by 5 bases and J by 9 bases, leaving 10 bases between them. The CDR3 has 12 amino acids.

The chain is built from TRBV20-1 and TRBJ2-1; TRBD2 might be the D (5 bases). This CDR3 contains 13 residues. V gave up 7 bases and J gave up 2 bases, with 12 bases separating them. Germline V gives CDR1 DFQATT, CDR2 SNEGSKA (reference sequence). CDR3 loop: CSGEGSAYNEQFF. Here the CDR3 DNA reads TGCAGTGGAGAGGGCAGCGCCTACAATGAGCAGTTCTTC.

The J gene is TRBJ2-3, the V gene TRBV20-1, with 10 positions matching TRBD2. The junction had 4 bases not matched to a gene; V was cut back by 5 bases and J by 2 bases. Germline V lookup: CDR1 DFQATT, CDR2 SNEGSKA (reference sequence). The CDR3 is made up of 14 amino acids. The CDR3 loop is CSAHTSGDTDTQYF. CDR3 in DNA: TGCAGTGCTCACACTAGCGGGGACACAGATACGCAGTATTTT.

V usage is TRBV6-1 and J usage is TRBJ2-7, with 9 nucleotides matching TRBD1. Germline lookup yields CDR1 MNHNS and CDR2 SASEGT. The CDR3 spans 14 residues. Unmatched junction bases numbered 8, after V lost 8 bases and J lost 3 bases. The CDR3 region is CASRADRGYYEQYF. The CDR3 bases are TGTGCCAGCCGCGCCGACAGGGGGTACTACGAGCAGTACTTC.

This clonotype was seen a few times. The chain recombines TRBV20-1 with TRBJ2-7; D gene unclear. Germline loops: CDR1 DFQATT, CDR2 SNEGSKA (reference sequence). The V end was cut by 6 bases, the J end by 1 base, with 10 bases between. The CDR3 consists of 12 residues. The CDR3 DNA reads TGCAGTGCCCCCGACTCGTCCTACGAGCAGTACTTC. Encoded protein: CSAPDSSYEQYF.

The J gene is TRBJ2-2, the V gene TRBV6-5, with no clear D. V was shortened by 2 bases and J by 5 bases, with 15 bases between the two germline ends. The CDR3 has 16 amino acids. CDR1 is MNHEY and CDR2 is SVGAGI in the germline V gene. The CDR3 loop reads CASSYPPEIETGELFF. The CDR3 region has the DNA TGTGCCAGCAGTTACCCCCCAGAAATTGAGACCGGGGAGCTGTTTTTT.

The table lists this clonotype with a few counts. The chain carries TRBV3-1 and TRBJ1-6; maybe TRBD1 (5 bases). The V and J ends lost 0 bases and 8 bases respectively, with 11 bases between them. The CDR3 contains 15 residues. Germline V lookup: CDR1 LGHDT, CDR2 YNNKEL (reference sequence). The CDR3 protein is CASSQEAREDSPLHF. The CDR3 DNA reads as TGTGCCAGCAGCCAAGAGGCCAGGGAGGATTCACCCCTCCACTTT.

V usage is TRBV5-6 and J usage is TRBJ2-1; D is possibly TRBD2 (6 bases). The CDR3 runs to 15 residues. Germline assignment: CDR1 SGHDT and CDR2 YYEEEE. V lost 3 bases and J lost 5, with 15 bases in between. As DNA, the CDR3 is TGTGCCAGCAGCTGGCCCGGGACTGGTCACAATGAGCAGTTCTTC. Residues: CASSWPGTGHNEQFF.